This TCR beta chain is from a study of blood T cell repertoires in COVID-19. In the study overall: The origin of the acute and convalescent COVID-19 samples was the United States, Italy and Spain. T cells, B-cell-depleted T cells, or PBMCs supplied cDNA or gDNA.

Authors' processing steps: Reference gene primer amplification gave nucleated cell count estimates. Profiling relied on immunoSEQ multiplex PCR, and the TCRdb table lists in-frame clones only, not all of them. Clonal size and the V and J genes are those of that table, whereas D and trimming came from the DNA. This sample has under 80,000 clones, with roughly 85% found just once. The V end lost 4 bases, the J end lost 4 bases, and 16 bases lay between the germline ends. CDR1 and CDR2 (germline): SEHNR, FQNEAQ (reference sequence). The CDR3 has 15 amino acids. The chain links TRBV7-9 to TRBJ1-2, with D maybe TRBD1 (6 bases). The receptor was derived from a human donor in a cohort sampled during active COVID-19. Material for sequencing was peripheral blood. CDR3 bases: TGTGCCAGCAGCTCGCCGGGACATCAATCCTATGGCTACACCTTC. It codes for CASSSPGHQSYGYTF.